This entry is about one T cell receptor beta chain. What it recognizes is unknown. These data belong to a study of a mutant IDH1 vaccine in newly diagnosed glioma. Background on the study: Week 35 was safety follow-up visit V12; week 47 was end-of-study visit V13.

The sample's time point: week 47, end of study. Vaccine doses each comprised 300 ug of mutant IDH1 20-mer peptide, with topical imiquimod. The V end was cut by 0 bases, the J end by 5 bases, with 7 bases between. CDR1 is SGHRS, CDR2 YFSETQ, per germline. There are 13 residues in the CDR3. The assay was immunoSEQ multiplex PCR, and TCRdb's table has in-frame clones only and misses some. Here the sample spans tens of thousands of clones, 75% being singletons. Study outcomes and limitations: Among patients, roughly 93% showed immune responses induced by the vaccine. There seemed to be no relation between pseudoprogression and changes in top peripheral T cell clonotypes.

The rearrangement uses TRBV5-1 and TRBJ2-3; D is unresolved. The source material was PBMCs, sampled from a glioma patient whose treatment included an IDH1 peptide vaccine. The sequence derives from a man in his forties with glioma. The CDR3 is CASSLVTKDTQYF. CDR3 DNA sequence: TGCGCCAGCAGCTTGGTGACGAAAGATACGCAGTATTTT.